What follows is one TCR beta chain and its context. The antigen remains unidentified. RNA, at about 0.45 to 1 ug, was reverse transcribed with random hexamers. TCRdb redid the calling of the immunoSEQ multiplex PCR reads with MiXCR, one entry per CDR3 protein. Of some 200,000 distinct CDR3 sequences in the sample, approximately 95% were seen once. The data are from a study of CD8 T cells in Susac syndrome. The length of the CDR3 is 14 residues. The germline V and J ends were trimmed by 3 bases and 0 bases, with 8 bases remaining between them. Overall study results and limits: Within total CD8+ repertoires, around 15 Susac-specific public clones were found, and within CD8+ TEMRA repertoires, about 5. The study found that Susac CD8+ clonal expansion peaked in TEMRA cells and active patients.

The chain has TRBV12-3 or TRBV12-4 and TRBJ1-1; no clear D. Sequenced input: CD8+ T cells from PBMCs. This sequence originates from a human donor with Susac syndrome. The CDR3 DNA sequence: TGTGCCAGCAGTTTTGAACTGATGAACACTGAAGCTTTCTTT. It specifies CASSFELMNTEAFF.